The present T cell receptor beta chain was sequenced within a study of CD8 T cells in Susac syndrome. The RNA, about 0.45 to 1 ug, was put through reverse transcription using random hexamers. TCRdb analysed the immunoSEQ multiplex PCR reads with MiXCR anew, one entry per CDR3 protein. Of 190,000 or so distinct CDR3 sequences in the sample, 90% to 95% are singletons; the top ten hold 0.085% to 0.095%. The authors carried out high-throughput sequencing of TCR beta. They applied it to CD8+ and CD4+ T cells obtained from blood. V dropped 5 bases and J dropped 6 bases, with 11 bases sitting between them. This CDR3 is 13 amino acids long. Germline CDR1 reads MNHEY; CDR2 reads SMNVEV (reference sequence).

Sequenced sample: CD4+ T cells from PBMCs. The receptor was derived from a human donor with multiple sclerosis. The rearrangement joins TRBV27 to TRBJ1-5; D is undetermined. CDR3 in amino acids: CASSPLQSQPQHF. DNA for the CDR3: TGTGCCAGCAGTCCCCTCCAGAGTCAGCCCCAGCATTTT.